The sequence of this TCR beta chain was determined in a study of T cell repertoires in cytomegalovirus infection. V was clipped by 3 bases and J by 8 bases, with 11 bases between them. CDR3 length: 13 residues. CDR1 is SGHAT, CDR2 FQNNGV, per germline. This clonotype has only a few counts. TCRdb itself ran the reads through MiXCR, one entry per CDR3 protein. The sample lists some 300,000 distinct CDR3 sequences; 17% were seen once. Sample: PBMCs. The origin of this receptor is a human donor in good health (CMV status not recorded). Some clones in this sample may be carry-over from other donors' samples. The chain is built from TRBV11-2 and TRBJ2-1; either TRBD1 or TRBD2 may fit D (5 bases each). The CDR3 DNA sequence: TGTGCCAGCAGCTTTCTAGCAGGGCATGAGCAGTTCTTC. It specifies CASSFLAGHEQFF.